A selection of T cell receptor beta chains follows, all from one sample in a study of human T cells and chemical hapten exposure. MiXCR, applied by TCRdb to the RACE reads, yields one record per CDR3 protein. In the table there are 300,000 to 450,000 distinct CDR3 sequences, about 5.1% of which are singletons. The specimen was whole blood, collected in connection with sensitization to the hapten diphenylcyclopropenone (DPC). The receptors stem from a woman in her fifties or sixties with alopecia areata. Some clones in this sample may be carry-over from other donors' samples. Each CDR3 is given with its conserved first and last residue. D genes are given only for firm matches. Clone size is shown for a subset of rows, as once, few, many or a class of expanded clone.

TGCAGTCCAAGAGGTACAGATCTGAGAGAGCAGTACTTC CSPRGTDLREQYF TRBJ2-7 NA TRBV20-1 many
TGTGCCAGCAGCACCCCCTTCAATGACAGGGTCACAGATACGCAGTATTTT CASSTPFNDRVTDTQYF TRBJ2-3 TRBD1 TRBV7-2 NA
TGTGCCAGCAGGTCGGGACGGCGGCTTTATAGCAATCAGCCCCAGCATTTT CASRSGRRLYSNQPQHF TRBJ1-5 NA TRBV28 NA
TGTGCCAGCAGCGCTAGCGGGGGCGACTACGAGCAGTACTTC CASSASGGDYEQYF TRBJ2-7 TRBD2 TRBV9 few
TGCGCCAGCAGTCAAAGGACAGTCCAAGAGACCCAGTACTTC CASSQRTVQETQYF TRBJ2-5 NA TRBV4-1 NA
TGTGCCAGCAGTCCAGCCCTCGATGGGCAGCCCCAGCATTTT CASSPALDGQPQHF TRBJ1-5 NA TRBV28 few
TGTGCCAGCAGCTTGGGACAGGGGGCCTGGAATGAGCAGTTCTTC CASSLGQGAWNEQFF TRBJ2-1 TRBD1 TRBV5-4 few
TGTGCCAGCAGCGTAGTTGTCGGACAGGGTGCCGGAAACACCATATATTTT CASSVVVGQGAGNTIYF TRBJ1-3 TRBD1 TRBV9 few
TGTGCCACCAGCAGAGATCAAAAAGCAGGAGCTTTCTTT CATSRDQKAGAFF TRBJ1-1 NA TRBV15 NA
TGTGCTAGTGGTCTCCGGACAGGGAACACTGAAGCTTTCTTT CASGLRTGNTEAFF TRBJ1-1 TRBD1 TRBV12-5 few
TGTGCCAGCAGCTCCATCGAGGGAGCCTATTCCTACAATGAGCAGTTCTTC CASSSIEGAYSYNEQFF TRBJ2-1 NA TRBV7-6 many
TGTGCCAGCACCAAAAGGGGGGTTGGCCAGCCCCAGCATTTT CASTKRGVGQPQHF TRBJ1-5 NA TRBV2 few
TGTGCCAGCCCTGCCGGGACAGGGACCTACGAGCAGTACTTC CASPAGTGTYEQYF TRBJ2-7 TRBD1 TRBV6-7 many
TGTGCCTGGAGTACAACTAGCAATCAGCCCCAGCATTTT CAWSTTSNQPQHF TRBJ1-5 NA TRBV30 few
TGTGCCAGCAGCTACGGGACAGGGGTCCCAGAGACCCAGTACTTC CASSYGTGVPETQYF TRBJ2-5 TRBD1 TRBV7-9 few
TGCGCCAGCAGCTTGGGACGGACTCATGAAAAACTGTTTTTT CASSLGRTHEKLFF TRBJ1-4 NA TRBV5-1 many
TGCAGTGCTAATCCATTCAACACTGAAGCTTTCTTT CSANPFNTEAFF TRBJ1-1 NA TRBV20-1 NA
TGTGCCAGCAGTGAAGCGGCAGGTTCGAACACTGAAGCTTTCTTT CASSEAAGSNTEAFF TRBJ1-1 NA TRBV6-1 few
TGTGCCAGCAGTTACTCCGGGACAGGGACCGACGAGCAGTACTTC CASSYSGTGTDEQYF TRBJ2-7 TRBD1 TRBV6-5 many
TGTGCCAGCACCAGGACAGGGACCTACAATGAGCAGTTCTTC CASTRTGTYNEQFF TRBJ2-1 TRBD1 TRBV6-5 many
TGTGCCAGCAGTCCCCCTGGGAGGGAGACTCCCTACAATGAGCAGTTCTTC CASSPPGRETPYNEQFF TRBJ2-1 TRBD2 TRBV28 NA
TGCAGTGCTACCCTGGACAGGGTCTCTGGAAACACCATATATTTT CSATLDRVSGNTIYF TRBJ1-3 TRBD1 TRBV20-1 NA
TGTGCCAGCAGCCCCCCCCCGGGCTTTAGCAATCAGCCCCAGCATTTT CASSPPPGFSNQPQHF TRBJ1-5 NA TRBV5-5 many
TGCGCCAGCAGCCAAGTTGGACAATTAGAGGGCTCTGGAAACACCATATATTTT CASSQVGQLEGSGNTIYF TRBJ1-3 NA TRBV4-1 NA
TGTGCCAGCAGCCGATCAGGCGATGAGCAGTTCTTC CASSRSGDEQFF TRBJ2-1 NA TRBV11-2 many
TGTGCCATCAGTGAGTCGGGAGTCCAAGGACTAGCGGGAGAGCCCTACGAGCAGTACTTC CAISESGVQGLAGEPYEQYF TRBJ2-7 TRBD2 TRBV10-3 many
TGTGCCAGCAGCTTAGTCAGGGGGCGAGAAGGCTACACCTTC CASSLVRGREGYTF TRBJ1-2 TRBD1 TRBV7-8 NA
TGTGCCAGCAGTGTCCGGGCCCGATCTAATTCACCCCTCCACTTT CASSVRARSNSPLHF TRBJ1-6 NA TRBV12-3/TRBV12-4 many
TGCAGTGCTCGGCGGCCCAGCTCCTACGAGCAGTACTTC CSARRPSSYEQYF TRBJ2-7 NA TRBV20-1 few
TGCAGCGTCAGGGGAGCGGGGGAGCTGTTTTTT CSVRGAGELFF TRBJ2-2 NA TRBV29-1 many
TGTGCCAGCTGTCGGCCCCATACTTTCTTGACTTTC CASCRPHTFLTF TRBJ2-6 NA TRBV12-3/TRBV12-4 NA
TGTGCCATCGACAGGGGGCTTACCTACAATGAGCAGTTCTTC CAIDRGLTYNEQFF TRBJ2-1 TRBD1 TRBV28 many
TGCAGCATAGTACCAGGGACAGGGGACTATGGCTACACCTTC CSIVPGTGDYGYTF TRBJ1-2 TRBD1 TRBV29-1 few
TGCGCCAGCAGCCAGGGGAGGGGGAGCTCCTACAATGAGCAGTTCTTC CASSQGRGSSYNEQFF TRBJ2-1 NA TRBV4-1 few
TGTGCCAGCAGACCTATAGCGGGGCCGGGCACAGATACGCAGTATTTT CASRPIAGPGTDTQYF TRBJ2-3 TRBD2 TRBV14 many
TGCAGTGCCCAGGGCAGGGCTGACGAGCAGTACTTC CSAQGRADEQYF TRBJ2-7 NA TRBV20-1 few